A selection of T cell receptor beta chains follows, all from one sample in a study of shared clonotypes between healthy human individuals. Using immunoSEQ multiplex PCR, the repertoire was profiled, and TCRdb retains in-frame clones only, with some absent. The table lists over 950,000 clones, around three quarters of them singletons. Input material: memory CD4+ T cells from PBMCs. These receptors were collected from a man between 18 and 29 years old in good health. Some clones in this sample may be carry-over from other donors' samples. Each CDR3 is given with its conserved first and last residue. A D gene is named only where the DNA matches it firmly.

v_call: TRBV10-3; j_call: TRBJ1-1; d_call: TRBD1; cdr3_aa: CATNPRQGAEAFF; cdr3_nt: TGTGCCACCAACCCGAGACAGGGGGCCGAAGCTTTCTTT
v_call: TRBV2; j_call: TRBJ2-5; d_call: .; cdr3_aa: CASSPVGGFGETQYF; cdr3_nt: TGTGCCAGCTCCCCGGTAGGGGGATTTGGAGAGACCCAGTACTTC
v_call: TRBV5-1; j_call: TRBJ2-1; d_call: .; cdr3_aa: CASSLGSPYNEQFF; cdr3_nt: TGCGCCAGCAGCTTGGGCAGTCCCTACAATGAGCAGTTCTTC
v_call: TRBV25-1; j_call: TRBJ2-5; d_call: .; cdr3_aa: CASRANSGPTGTQYF; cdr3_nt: TGTGCCAGCAGGGCCAATTCCGGGCCAACCGGAACCCAGTACTTC
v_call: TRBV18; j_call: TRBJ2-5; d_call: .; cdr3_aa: CAGAASQETQYF; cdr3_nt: TGTGCAGGGGCCGCTTCACAAGAGACCCAGTACTTC
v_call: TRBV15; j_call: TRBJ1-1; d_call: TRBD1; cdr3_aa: CATSRGTGGTEAFF; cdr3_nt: TGTGCCACCAGCAGGGGTACAGGGGGCACTGAAGCTTTCTTT
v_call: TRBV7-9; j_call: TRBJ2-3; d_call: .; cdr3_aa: CASSLEGVLFTDTQYF; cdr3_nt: TGTGCCAGCAGCTTAGAAGGGGTACTTTTCACAGATACGCAGTATTTT
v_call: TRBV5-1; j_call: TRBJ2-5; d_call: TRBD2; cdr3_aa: CASSAGGQGETQYF; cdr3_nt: TGCGCCAGCAGTGCGGGAGGCCAGGGGGAGACCCAGTACTTC
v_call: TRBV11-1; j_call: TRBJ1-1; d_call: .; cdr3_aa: CASRSQQVEAFF; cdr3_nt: TGTGCCAGCAGATCTCAACAGGTTGAAGCTTTCTTT
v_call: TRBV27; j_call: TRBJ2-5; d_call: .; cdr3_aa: CASSAWGRETQYF; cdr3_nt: TGTGCCAGCAGTGCCTGGGGAAGAGAGACCCAGTACTTC